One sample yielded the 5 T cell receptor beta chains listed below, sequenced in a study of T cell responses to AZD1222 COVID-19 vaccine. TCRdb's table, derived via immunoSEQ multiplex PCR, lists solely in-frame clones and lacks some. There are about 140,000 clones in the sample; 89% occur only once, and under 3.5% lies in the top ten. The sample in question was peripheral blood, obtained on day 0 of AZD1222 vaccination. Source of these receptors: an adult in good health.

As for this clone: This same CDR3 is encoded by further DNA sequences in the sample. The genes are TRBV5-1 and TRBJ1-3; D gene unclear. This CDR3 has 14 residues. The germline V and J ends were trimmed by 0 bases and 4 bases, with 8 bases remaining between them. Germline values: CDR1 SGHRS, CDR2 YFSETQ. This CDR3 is CASSLGATGNTIYF. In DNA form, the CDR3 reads TGCGCCAGCAGCTTGGGAGCTACCGGAAACACCATATATTTT.

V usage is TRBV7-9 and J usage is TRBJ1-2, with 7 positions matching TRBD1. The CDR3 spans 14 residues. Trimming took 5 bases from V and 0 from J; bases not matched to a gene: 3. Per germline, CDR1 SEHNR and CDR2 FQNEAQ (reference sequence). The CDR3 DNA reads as TGTGCCAGCAGCGGACAGGCTGCTAACTATGGCTACACCTTC. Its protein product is CASSGQAANYGYTF.

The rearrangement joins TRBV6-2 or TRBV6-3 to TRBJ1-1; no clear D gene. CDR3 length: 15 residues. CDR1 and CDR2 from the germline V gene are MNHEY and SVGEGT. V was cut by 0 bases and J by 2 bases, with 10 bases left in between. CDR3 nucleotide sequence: TGTGCCAGCAGTTACTCGCTGTGGGTCAACACTGAAGCTTTCTTT. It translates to CASSYSLWVNTEAFF.

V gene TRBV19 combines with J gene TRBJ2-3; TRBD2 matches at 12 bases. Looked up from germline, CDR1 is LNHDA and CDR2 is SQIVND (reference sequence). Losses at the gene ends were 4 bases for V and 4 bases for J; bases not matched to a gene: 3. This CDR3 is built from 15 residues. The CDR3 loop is CASSTTSGRPDTQYF. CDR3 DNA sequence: TGTGCCAGTAGTACGACTAGCGGGAGACCAGATACGCAGTATTTT. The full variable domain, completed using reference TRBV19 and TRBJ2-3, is DGGITQSPKYLFRKEGQNVTLSCEQNLNHDAMYWYRQDPGQGLRLIYYSQIVNDFQKGDIAEGYSVSREKKESFPLTVTSAQKNPTAFYLCASSTTSGRPDTQYFGPGTRLTVL.

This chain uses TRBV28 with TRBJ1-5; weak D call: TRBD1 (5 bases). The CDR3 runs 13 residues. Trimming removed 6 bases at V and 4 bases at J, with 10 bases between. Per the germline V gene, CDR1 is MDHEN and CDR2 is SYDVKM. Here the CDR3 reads CASRPGPNQPQHF. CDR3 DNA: TGTGCCAGCAGACCGGGACCTAATCAGCCCCAGCATTTT. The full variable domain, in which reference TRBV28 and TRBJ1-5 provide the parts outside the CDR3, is DVKVTQSSRYLVKRTGEKVFLECVQDMDHENMFWYRQDPGLGLRLIYFSYDVKMKEKGDIPEGYSVSREKKERFSLILESASTNQTSMYLCASRPGPNQPQHFGDGTRLSIL.